Presented here are 18 T cell receptor beta chains from one specimen sequenced in a study of blood T cell repertoires in COVID-19. TCRdb's copy holds only in-frame clones and misses some; the assay was immunoSEQ multiplex PCR. This repertoire shows approximately 220,000 clones, roughly four fifths found once; its top ten account for about 5.3%. Specimen: PBMCs or T cells enriched from blood (not recorded which). These receptors all stem from a woman in her forties or fifties who had been exposed to COVID-19.

This clone was detected a few times. This sequence joins TRBV6-1 and TRBJ2-7, with 8 bases fitting TRBD1. The CDR3 extends over 13 amino acids. J lost 6 bases, V lost 6 bases, and 7 bases had no gene match. Germline values: CDR1 MNHNS, CDR2 SASEGT. As DNA, the CDR3 is TGTGCCAGCAGCCCCCCAGACAGGGGCGAGCAGTACTTC. Protein: CASSPPDRGEQYF.

This clone was observed a handful of times. The chain employs TRBV2 and TRBJ2-1; TRBD1 aligns across 7 bases. Germline V CDR1 and CDR2: SNHLY, FYNNEI. The CDR3 spans 15 residues. The ends lost 2 bases at V and 7 bases at J; junction bases unmatched: 8. CDR3 DNA: TGTGCCAGCAGTGAACAGACTACGACAGGGAATGAGCAGTTCTTC. Its protein product is CASSEQTTTGNEQFF.

Comment on this clone: Other DNA sequences of this sample code for an identical CDR3. J is TRBJ1-5 and V is TRBV9, with D possibly TRBD1 on 5 matching bases. Looked up from germline, CDR1 is SGDLS and CDR2 is YYNGEE. This CDR3 has 14 residues. The V gene lost 0 bases and the J gene lost 1 base, with 5 bases spanning the gap. DNA of the CDR3: TGTGCCAGCAGCGTAGGACAGAGCAATCAGCCCCAGCATTTT. This sequence encodes CASSVGQSNQPQHF.

The chain uses TRBV7-8 and TRBJ2-5; D not certain. V was cut by 2 bases and J by 2 bases, with 9 bases left in between. Germline CDR1 and CDR2: SGHVS and FQNEAQ. This CDR3 comprises 14 residues. The CDR3: CASSLLAVQETQYF. DNA of the CDR3: TGTGCCAGCAGCTTATTGGCAGTTCAAGAGACCCAGTACTTC. The full variable domain, rest sourced from reference TRBV7-8 and TRBJ2-5, is GAGVSQSPRYKVAKRGQDVALRCDPISGHVSLFWYQQALGQGPEFLTYFQNEAQLDKSGLPSDRFFAERPEGSVSTLKIQRTQQEDSAVYLCASSLLAVQETQYFGPGTRLLVL.

The chain couples TRBV10-3 to TRBJ2-6; 8 bases match TRBD1. J was trimmed by 0 bases and V by 9 bases; bases with no gene match: 7. CDR1 and CDR2 from the germline V gene are ENHRY and SYGVKD. CDR3 length: 16 residues. The CDR3 here is CAIAGGAGSGANVLTF. DNA for the CDR3: TGTGCCATTGCAGGGGGCGCGGGCTCTGGGGCCAACGTCCTGACTTTC.

The chain links TRBV5-6 to TRBJ2-7; D call uncertain. This CDR3 has 15 amino acids. Trimming stripped 0 bases from V and 4 bases from J, with 14 bases between. Germline loops: CDR1 SGHDT, CDR2 YYEEEE. The CDR3 coding sequence is TGTGCCAGCAGCTTGGAGGCGGCGCGAAATTACGAGCAGTACTTC. It encodes CASSLEAARNYEQYF. Supplemented by reference TRBV5-6 and TRBJ2-7, the full variable domain reads DAGVTQSPTHLIKTRGQQVTLRCSPKSGHDTVSWYQQALGQGPQFIFQYYEEEERQRGNFPDRFSGHQFPNYSSELNVNALLLGDSALYLCASSLEAARNYEQYFGPGTRLTVT.

The V call is TRBV4-3, the J call TRBJ1-2; possible D gene TRBD1, 6 bases. The V gene lost 0 bases and the J gene lost 0 bases, with 11 bases spanning the gap. The CDR3 contains 16 residues. The V gene's germline CDR1 is LGHNA and CDR2 YSLEER. This CDR3 reads CASSQDSGGPNYGYTF. The CDR3 DNA sequence: TGCGCCAGCAGCCAAGATAGCGGGGGGCCTAACTATGGCTACACCTTC.

This chain joins TRBV3-1 (or the pseudogene TRBV3-2) and TRBJ1-4; D is uncertain. The germline CDR1 and CDR2 sequences are LGHDT and YNNKEL (reference sequence). V lost 0 bases to trimming and J lost 8 bases, with 16 bases between them. This CDR3 has 16 residues. The CDR3 DNA is TGTGCCAGCAGCCAAGATCTGATTCAGGCTGGGGAAAAACTGTTTTTT. It encodes CASSQDLIQAGEKLFF.

CDR3 loop: CASSPLTRDEQFF. The CDR3 DNA sequence: TGTGCCAGCTCACCATTGACTAGGGATGAGCAGTTCTTC. The rearrangement links TRBV18 to TRBJ2-1; D is possibly TRBD2 (6 bases). Germline V lookup: CDR1 KGHSH, CDR2 LQKENI. Trimming took off 2 bases at V and 8 bases at J, with 10 bases between the two ends. The CDR3 runs to 13 residues.

In regard to this clone: Relative to the germline gene, one junction end is altered; a read error may explain this. This chain links TRBV3-1 (or the pseudogene TRBV3-2) with TRBJ1-1, with D uncertain. The CDR3 loop spans 13 amino acids. Germline V CDR1 and CDR2: LGHDT, YNNKEL (reference sequence). CDR3 coding DNA: TGTGCCAGCTGCCAATCGGGGAACACTGAAGCTTTCTTT. Its translation is CASCQSGNTEAFF.

Only a few counts were recorded for this clone. Written as DNA, the CDR3 is TGTGCCAGCAGCTTTTTGACAGAAGCTAACTATGGCTACACCTTC. This sequence encodes CASSFLTEANYGYTF. This chain uses TRBV7-9 with TRBJ1-2; D may be TRBD1 (5 bases). With 3 bases removed from V and 0 bases from J, the gap between germline ends came to 11 bases. This CDR3 has 15 amino acids. Germline-derived CDR1 and CDR2 are SEHNR and FQNEAQ (reference sequence). Full variable domain (missing parts from reference TRBV7-9 and TRBJ1-2): DTGVSQNPRHKITKRGQNVTFRCDPISEHNRLYWYRQTLGQGPEFLTYFQNEAQLEKSRLLSDRFSAERPKGSFSTLEIQRTEQGDSAMYLCASSFLTEANYGYTFGSGTRLTVV.

The chain combines TRBV19 with TRBJ1-4, with TRBD1 matching 9 bases. The CDR3 runs 15 residues. V gave up 3 bases and J gave up 5 bases; unmatched junction bases: 4. Germline V gene data show CDR1 as LNHDA and CDR2 as SQIVND (reference sequence). CDR3 DNA sequence: TGTGCCAGTAGTATCGGAGGGACAGGGAATGAAAAACTGTTTTTT. This codes for CASSIGGTGNEKLFF.

This clone occurred a few times. The V call is TRBV28, the J call TRBJ2-1; TRBD2 aligns across 14 bases. There are 15 residues in the CDR3. V gave up 5 bases and J gave up 13 bases; unmatched junction bases: 10. CDR1 is MDHEN, CDR2 SYDVKM, per germline. The CDR3 spells CASSPSRLAGGHQFF. CDR3 nucleotide sequence: TGTGCCAGCAGTCCCTCTCGACTAGCGGGGGGGCATCAGTTCTTC.

The chain links TRBV12-5 to TRBJ2-3, with TRBD1 matching 9 bases. CDR1 LGHNT and CDR2 FRNRAP come from the germline V gene. V shed 1 base and J 4 bases; nucleotides not matched to a gene: 0. This CDR3 is 14 amino acids long. The DNA for the CDR3 is TGTGCTAGTGGTTTGGGGGACAGGGCAGATACGCAGTATTTT. This sequence encodes CASGLGDRADTQYF.

This clone was seen a single time. This sequence joins TRBV28 and TRBJ1-1; D is unclear. The CDR3 runs 10 residues. Germline V gene lookup returns CDR1 MDHEN and CDR2 SYDVKM. V was clipped by 11 bases and J by 8 bases, with 12 bases between them. CDR3 protein: CAVQTREAFF. The CDR3 coding sequence is TGTGCCGTCCAAACTCGGGAAGCTTTCTTT.

The CDR3 is CASSLDRTYNEQFF. The CDR3 DNA is TGCGCCAGCAGCTTGGACAGGACCTACAATGAGCAGTTCTTC. The chain couples TRBV5-1 to TRBJ2-1; possible D gene TRBD1, 5 bases. Trimming shortened V by 0 bases and J by 2 bases, and 6 bases separated the two germline ends. The V gene's germline CDR1 is SGHRS and CDR2 YFSETQ. The CDR3 loop spans 14 amino acids.

The chain recombines TRBV19 with TRBJ2-1; 7 nucleotides line up with TRBD1. Germline assignment: CDR1 LNHDA and CDR2 SQIVND (reference sequence). The V gene end was trimmed by 5 bases and the J gene end by 5 bases; junction bases not matched to a gene: 3. The CDR3 has 13 amino acids. The DNA of the CDR3 is TGTGCCAGTAGTCTAGGGACAGACAATGAGCAGTTCTTC. The encoded protein is CASSLGTDNEQFF.

This chain connects TRBV20-1 to TRBJ2-5; 8 bases match TRBD1. This CDR3 is 13 amino acids long. The junction had 8 bases not matched to a gene; V was cut back by 6 bases and J by 5 bases. Per germline, CDR1 DFQATT and CDR2 SNEGSKA (reference sequence). Here the CDR3 reads CSASRTGRETQYF. The DNA of the CDR3 is TGCAGTGCAAGTAGGACAGGGAGGGAGACCCAGTACTTC.